This T cell receptor (beta chain) was sequenced during a study of shared clonotypes between healthy human individuals. The wider study: Three CD4 naive, three CD4 memory, two CD8 naive and one CD8 memory plate were used per donor.

Measured with immunoSEQ multiplex PCR; TCRdb has only the in-frame clones, and not every one. Of some 1,900,000 clones in the sample, approximately 94% were seen once. CD45RO-negative, CCR7-positively selected cells formed the naive CD8 fraction, excluding terminally differentiated effector memory CD45RA+ cells. Study findings and constraints: Sampling used blood alone; tissue repertoires probably differ.

CDR1 and CDR2 (germline): GTSNPN, SVGIG (reference sequence). CDR3 size: 10 residues. Trimming pared 3 bases from V and 8 bases from J, leaving 5 bases between. On this clone itself: Its antigen is still unknown. Other nucleotide sequences in the sample specify the same CDR3.

The source material was naive CD8+ T cells sorted from blood. The source is a young man in good health. This chain connects TRBV30 to TRBJ1-3; D is unclear. The CDR3 reads CAWSGDTIYF. CDR3 nucleotides: TGTGCCTGGAGCGGAGACACCATATATTTT.